In this sample, the clone carrying this TCR beta chain turned up a few times. The data were taken from a study of technical replicates of blood from a handful of donors. TCRdb's copy holds only in-frame clones and misses some; the assay was immunoSEQ multiplex PCR. The table includes approximately 75,000 clones, around 95% detected once. The germline gives CDR1 MNHNS, CDR2 SASEGT. The CDR3 has 13 residues. V lost 8 bases, J lost 4 bases, and 4 bases stayed unmatched. This chain uses TRBV6-1 with TRBJ1-5; 8 positions agree with TRBD1. Sequencing was done on a sample of T cells isolated from PBMCs. The sequence was obtained from a human donor in good health. CDR3: CASSTGGNQPQHF. The DNA for the CDR3 is TGTGCCAGCTCCACAGGGGGAAATCAGCCCCAGCATTTT.